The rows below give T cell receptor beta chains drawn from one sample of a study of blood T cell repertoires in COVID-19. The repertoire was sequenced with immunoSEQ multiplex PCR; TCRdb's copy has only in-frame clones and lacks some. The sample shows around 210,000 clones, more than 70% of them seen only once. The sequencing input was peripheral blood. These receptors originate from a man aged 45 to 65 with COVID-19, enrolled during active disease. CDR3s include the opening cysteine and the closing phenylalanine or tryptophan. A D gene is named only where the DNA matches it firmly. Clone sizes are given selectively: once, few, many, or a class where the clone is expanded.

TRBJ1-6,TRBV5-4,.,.,CASSSGTQNSPLHF,TGTGCCAGCAGCTCCGGGACTCAAAATTCACCCCTCCACTTT
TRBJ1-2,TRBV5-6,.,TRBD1,CASEAGGLYGYTF,TGTGCCTCTGAAGCAGGGGGGCTGTATGGCTACACCTTC
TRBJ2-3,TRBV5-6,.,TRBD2,CASSLVGGSLSDTQYF,TGTGCCAGCAGCTTGGTGGGCGGGAGTTTGTCAGATACGCAGTATTTT
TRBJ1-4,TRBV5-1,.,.,CASSPRGVATNEKLFF,TGCGCCAGCAGCCCCCGGGGGGTAGCAACTAATGAAAAACTGTTTTTT
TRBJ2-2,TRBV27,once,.,CASSLSRNTGELFF,TGTGCCAGCAGTTTATCGCGTAACACCGGGGAGCTGTTTTTT
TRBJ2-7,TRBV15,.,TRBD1,CATSRDPGQGYEQYF,TGTGCCACCAGCAGAGATCCGGGACAGGGGTACGAGCAGTACTTC
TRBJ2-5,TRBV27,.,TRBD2,CASRPGLALETQYF,TGTGCCAGCAGACCGGGACTAGCTTTAGAGACCCAGTACTTC
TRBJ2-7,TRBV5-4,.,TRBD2,CASSGGRGQSYEQYF,TGTGCCAGCAGCGGCGGGAGGGGTCAATCCTACGAGCAGTACTTC
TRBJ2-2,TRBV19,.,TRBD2,CATSLGWRETIRTGELFF,TGTGCCACCTCCCTAGGATGGCGGGAGACGATTAGGACCGGGGAGCTGTTTTTT
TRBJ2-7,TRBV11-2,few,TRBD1,CASSLTGQETLVF,TGTGCCAGCAGCTTAACCGGACAGGAAACTCTAGTTTTC
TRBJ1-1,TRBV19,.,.,CASSLLGDPGTTEAFF,TGTGCCAGTAGTTTGCTCGGGGATCCGGGTACCACTGAAGCTTTCTTT
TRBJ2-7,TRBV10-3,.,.,CANSGGDRETYEQYF,TGTGCCAACAGTGGGGGGGACAGAGAAACCTACGAGCAGTACTTC
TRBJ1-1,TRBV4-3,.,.,CASSPGGKRRAFF,TGCGCCAGCAGCCCGGGGGGAAAACGGCGGGCTTTCTTT
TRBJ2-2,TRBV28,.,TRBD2,CASSLERGNTGELFF,TGTGCCAGCAGTTTAGAGCGGGGGAACACCGGGGAGCTGTTTTTT
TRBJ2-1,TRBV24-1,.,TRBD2,CATSVSLAATNPPRVEQFF,TGTGCCACCTCGGTATCCCTAGCGGCGACAAACCCCCCCCGGGTCGAGCAGTTCTTC
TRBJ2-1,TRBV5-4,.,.,CASSRLASYNEQFF,TGTGCCAGCAGTCGTCTAGCCTCCTACAATGAGCAGTTCTTC
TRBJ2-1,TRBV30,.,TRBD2,CAWGPSGGQFF,TGTGCCTGGGGACCTAGCGGGGGGCAGTTCTTC
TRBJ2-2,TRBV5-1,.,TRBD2,CASSPEKRELGGELFF,TGCGCCAGCAGCCCGGAAAAGCGGGAGTTGGGCGGGGAGCTGTTTTTT
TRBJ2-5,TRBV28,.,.,CASSLRGRETQYF,TGTGCCAGCAGTTTAAGGGGGAGAGAGACCCAGTACTTC
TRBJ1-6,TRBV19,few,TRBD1,CASSLQGQNSPLHF,TGTGCCAGTAGCCTACAGGGGCAAAATTCACCCCTCCACTTT